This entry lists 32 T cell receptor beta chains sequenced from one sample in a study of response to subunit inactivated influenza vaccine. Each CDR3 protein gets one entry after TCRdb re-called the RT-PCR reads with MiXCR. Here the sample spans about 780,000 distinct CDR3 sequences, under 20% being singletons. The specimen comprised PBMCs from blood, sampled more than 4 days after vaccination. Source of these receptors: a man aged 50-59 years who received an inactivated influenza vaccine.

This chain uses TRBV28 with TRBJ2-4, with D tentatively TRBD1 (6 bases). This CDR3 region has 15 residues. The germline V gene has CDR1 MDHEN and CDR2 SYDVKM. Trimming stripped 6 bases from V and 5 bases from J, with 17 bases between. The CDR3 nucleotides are TGTGCCAGCAGCGCCAAAGGGACACGGGAAAACATTCAGTACTTC. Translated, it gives CASSAKGTRENIQYF. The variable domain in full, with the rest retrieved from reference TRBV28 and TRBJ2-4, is DVKVTQSSRYLVKRTGEKVFLECVQDMDHENMFWYRQDPGLGLRLIYFSYDVKMKEKGDIPEGYSVSREKKERFSLILESASTNQTSMYLCASSAKGTRENIQYFGAGTRLSVL.

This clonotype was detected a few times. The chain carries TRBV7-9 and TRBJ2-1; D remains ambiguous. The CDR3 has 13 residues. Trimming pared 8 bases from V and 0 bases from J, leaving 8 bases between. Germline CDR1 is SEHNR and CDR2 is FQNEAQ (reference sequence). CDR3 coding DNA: TGTGCCAGCTGGAGTAGCTCCTACAATGAGCAGTTCTTC. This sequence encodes CASWSSSYNEQFF.

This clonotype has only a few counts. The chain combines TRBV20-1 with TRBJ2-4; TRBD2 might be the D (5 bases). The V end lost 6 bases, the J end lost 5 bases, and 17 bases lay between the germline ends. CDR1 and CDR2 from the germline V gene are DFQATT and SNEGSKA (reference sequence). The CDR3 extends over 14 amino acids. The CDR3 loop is CSASRRTGENIQYF. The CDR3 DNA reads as TGCAGTGCATCGAGACGGACTGGAGAAAACATTCAGTACTTC.

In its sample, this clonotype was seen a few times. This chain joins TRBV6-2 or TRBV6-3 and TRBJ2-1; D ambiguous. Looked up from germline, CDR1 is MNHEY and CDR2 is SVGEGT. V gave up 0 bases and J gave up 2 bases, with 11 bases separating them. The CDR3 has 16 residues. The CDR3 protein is CASSYSPVLTYNEQFF. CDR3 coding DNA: TGTGCCAGCAGTTACTCCCCAGTTCTCACCTACAATGAGCAGTTCTTC.

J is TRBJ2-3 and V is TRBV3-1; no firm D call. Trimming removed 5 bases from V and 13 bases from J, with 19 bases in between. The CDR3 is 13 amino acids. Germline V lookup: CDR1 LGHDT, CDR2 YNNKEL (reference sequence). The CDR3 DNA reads TGTGCCAGCAGCGCTCCGGGCCCCAGCGCTAAGTATTTT. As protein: CASSAPGPSAKYF.

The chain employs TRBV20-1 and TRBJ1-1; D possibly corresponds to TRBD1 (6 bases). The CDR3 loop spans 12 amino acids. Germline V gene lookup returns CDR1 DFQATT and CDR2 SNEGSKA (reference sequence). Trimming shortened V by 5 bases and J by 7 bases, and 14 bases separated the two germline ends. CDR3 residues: CSAETGTFEAFF. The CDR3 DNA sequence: TGCAGTGCTGAGACAGGAACTTTTGAAGCTTTCTTT.

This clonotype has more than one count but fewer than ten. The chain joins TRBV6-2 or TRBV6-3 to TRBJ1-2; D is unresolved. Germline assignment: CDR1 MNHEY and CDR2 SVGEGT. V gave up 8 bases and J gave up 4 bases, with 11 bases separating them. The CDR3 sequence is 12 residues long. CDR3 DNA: TGTGCCAGCGGGGAGAAATCCTATGGCTACACCTTC. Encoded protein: CASGEKSYGYTF.

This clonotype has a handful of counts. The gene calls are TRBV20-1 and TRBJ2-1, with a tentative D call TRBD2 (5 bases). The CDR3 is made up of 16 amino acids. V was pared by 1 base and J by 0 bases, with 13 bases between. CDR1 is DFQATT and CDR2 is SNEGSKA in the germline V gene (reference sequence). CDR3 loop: CSARARAESSYNEQFF. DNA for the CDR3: TGCAGTGCTAGAGCCAGAGCGGAAAGCTCCTACAATGAGCAGTTCTTC.

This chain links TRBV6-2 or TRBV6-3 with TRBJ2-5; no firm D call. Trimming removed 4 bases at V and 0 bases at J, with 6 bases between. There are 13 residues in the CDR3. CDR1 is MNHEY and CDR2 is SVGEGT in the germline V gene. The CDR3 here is CASSFAHQETQYF. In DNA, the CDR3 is TGTGCCAGCAGTTTCGCGCACCAAGAGACCCAGTACTTC.

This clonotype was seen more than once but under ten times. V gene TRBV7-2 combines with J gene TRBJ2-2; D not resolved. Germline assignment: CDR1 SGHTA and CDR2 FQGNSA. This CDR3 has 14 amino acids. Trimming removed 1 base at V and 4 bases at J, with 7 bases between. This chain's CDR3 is CASSLGLFTGELFF. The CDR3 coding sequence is TGTGCCAGCAGCTTAGGGCTATTCACCGGGGAGCTGTTTTTT.

The CDR3 nucleotides are TGCAGCGTTCGGTCCTTCTCCTACGAGCAGTACTTC. Its protein product is CSVRSFSYEQYF. V usage is TRBV29-1 and J usage is TRBJ2-7; D is unresolved. V lost 5 bases and J lost 0, with 8 bases in between. The CDR3 runs to 12 residues. The germline V gene encodes CDR1 SQVTM and CDR2 ANQGSEA.

DNA for the CDR3: TGCAGTGCTAGAGAACGACAGCTAGCCAAAAACATTCAGTACTTC. This encodes CSARERQLAKNIQYF. The chain employs TRBV20-1 and TRBJ2-4; a possible D gene is TRBD1 (5 bases). Germline CDR1 is DFQATT and CDR2 is SNEGSKA (reference sequence). Trimming cost V 0 bases and J 0 bases, with 9 bases left between them. There are 15 residues in the CDR3.

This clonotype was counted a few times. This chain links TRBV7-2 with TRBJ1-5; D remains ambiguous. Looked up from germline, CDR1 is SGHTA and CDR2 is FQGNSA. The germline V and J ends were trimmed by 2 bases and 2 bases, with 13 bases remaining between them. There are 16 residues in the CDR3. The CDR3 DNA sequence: TGTGCCAGCAGCTTATCGACATCTGGTGGCAATCAGCCCCAGCATTTT. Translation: CASSLSTSGGNQPQHF. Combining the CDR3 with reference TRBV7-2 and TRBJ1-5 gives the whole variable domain GAGVSQSPSNKVTEKGKDVELRCDPISGHTALYWYRQSLGQGLEFLIYFQGNSAPDKSGLPSDRFSAERTGGSVSTLTIQRTQQEDSAVYLCASSLSTSGGNQPQHFGDGTRLSIL.

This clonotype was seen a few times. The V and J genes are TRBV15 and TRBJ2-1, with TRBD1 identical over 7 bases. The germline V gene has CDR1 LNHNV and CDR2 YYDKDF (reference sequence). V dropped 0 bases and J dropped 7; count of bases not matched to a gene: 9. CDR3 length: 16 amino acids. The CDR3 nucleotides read TGTGCCACCAGCAGAGAACTTGGACAGGCTTATAATGAGCAGTTCTTC. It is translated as CATSRELGQAYNEQFF.

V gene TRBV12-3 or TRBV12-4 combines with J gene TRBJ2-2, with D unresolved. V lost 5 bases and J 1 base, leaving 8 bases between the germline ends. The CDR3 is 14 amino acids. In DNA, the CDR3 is TGTGCCAGCAGTCGACTTATGAACACCGGGGAGCTGTTTTTT. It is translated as CASSRLMNTGELFF.

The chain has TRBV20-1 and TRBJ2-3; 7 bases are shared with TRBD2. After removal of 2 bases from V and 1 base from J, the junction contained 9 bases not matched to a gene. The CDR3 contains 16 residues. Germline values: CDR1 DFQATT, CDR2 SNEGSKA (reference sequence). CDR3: CSARRDLTSGTDTQYF. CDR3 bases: TGCAGTGCTAGAAGGGACTTAACTAGCGGCACAGATACGCAGTATTTT.

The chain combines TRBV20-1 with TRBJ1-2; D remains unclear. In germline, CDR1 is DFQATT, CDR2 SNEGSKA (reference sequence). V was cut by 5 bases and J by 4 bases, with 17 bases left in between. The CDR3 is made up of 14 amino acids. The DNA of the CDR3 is TGCAGTGCTCGGGGTTCGACAAGCCTCTATGGCTACACCTTC. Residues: CSARGSTSLYGYTF.

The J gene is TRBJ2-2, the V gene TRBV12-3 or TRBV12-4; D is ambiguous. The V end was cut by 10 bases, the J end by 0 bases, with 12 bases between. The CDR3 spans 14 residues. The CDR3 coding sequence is TGTGCCACGCAGGACCAGGCGAACACCGGGGAGCTGTTTTTT. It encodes CATQDQANTGELFF.

The CDR3 DNA reads TGTGCCAGCAGCGCCCCCGGGACTAACCACAATGAGCAGTTCTTC. It yields the protein CASSAPGTNHNEQFF. The chain carries TRBV7-9 and TRBJ2-1, with 7 bases matching TRBD2. V lost 5 bases to trimming and J lost 5 bases; unmatched junction nucleotides: 9. The germline V gene has CDR1 SEHNR and CDR2 FQNEAQ (reference sequence). The CDR3 contains 15 residues.

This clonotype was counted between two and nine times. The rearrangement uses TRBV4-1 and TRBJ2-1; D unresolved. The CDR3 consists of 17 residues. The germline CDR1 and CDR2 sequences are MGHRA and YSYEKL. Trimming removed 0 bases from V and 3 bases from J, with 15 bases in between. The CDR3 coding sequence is TGCGCCAGCAGCCAAGATCGGTACAGAGGTGTCTACAATGAGCAGTTCTTC. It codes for CASSQDRYRGVYNEQFF.

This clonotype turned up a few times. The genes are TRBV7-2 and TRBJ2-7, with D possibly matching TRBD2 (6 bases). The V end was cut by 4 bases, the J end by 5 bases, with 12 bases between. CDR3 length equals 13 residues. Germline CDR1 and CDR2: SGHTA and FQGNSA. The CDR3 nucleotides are TGTGCCAGCAGCTCCCTAGCGATCCACGAGCAGTACTTC. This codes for CASSSLAIHEQYF. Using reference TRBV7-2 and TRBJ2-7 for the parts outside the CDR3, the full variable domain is GAGVSQSPSNKVTEKGKDVELRCDPISGHTALYWYRQSLGQGLEFLIYFQGNSAPDKSGLPSDRFSAERTGGSVSTLTIQRTQQEDSAVYLCASSSLAIHEQYFGPGTRLTVT.

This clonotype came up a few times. CDR3 DNA: TGCAGTGCTAGAGTCCGGGACAGGACGTACAATGAGCAGTTCTTC. Its translation is CSARVRDRTYNEQFF. The chain links TRBV20-1 to TRBJ2-1; 8 nucleotides align to TRBD1. Germline loops: CDR1 DFQATT, CDR2 SNEGSKA (reference sequence). The CDR3 is 15 amino acids. Trimming at V came to 1 base and at J to 4 bases, leaving 6 bases not matched to a gene.

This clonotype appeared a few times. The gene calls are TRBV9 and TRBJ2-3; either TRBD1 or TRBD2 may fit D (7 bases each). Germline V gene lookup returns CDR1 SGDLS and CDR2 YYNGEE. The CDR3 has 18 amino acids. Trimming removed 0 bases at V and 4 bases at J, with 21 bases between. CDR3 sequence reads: CASSVAWGGGSGPDTQYF. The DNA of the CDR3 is TGTGCCAGCAGCGTAGCTTGGGGAGGGGGCAGTGGGCCAGATACGCAGTATTTT.

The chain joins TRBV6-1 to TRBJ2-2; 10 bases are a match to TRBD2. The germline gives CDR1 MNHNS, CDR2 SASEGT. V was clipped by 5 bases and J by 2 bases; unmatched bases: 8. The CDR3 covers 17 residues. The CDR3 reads CASSRAGTSVNTGELFF. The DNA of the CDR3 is TGTGCCAGCAGTCGCGCCGGGACTAGCGTAAACACCGGGGAGCTGTTTTTT.

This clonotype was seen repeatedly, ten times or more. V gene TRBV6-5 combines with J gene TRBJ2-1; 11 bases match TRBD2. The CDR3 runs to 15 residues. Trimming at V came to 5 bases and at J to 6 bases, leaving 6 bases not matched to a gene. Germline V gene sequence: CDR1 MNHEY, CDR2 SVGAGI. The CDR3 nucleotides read TGTGCCAGCAGTACTAGCGGGGGTTTCGGCAATGAGCAGTTCTTC. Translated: CASSTSGGFGNEQFF.

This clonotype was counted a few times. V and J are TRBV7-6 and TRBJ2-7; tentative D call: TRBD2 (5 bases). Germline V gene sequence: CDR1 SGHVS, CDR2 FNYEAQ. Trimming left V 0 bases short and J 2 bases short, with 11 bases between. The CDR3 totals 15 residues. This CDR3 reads CASSLAHSGTYEQYF. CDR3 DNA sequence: TGTGCCAGCAGCTTAGCGCACAGCGGTACCTACGAGCAGTACTTC.

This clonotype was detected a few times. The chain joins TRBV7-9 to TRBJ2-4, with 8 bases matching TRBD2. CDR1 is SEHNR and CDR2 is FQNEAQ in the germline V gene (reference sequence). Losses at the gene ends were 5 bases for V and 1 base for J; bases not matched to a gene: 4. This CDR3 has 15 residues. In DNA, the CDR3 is TGTGCCAGCAGCCAATCGGGGGGGGCCAAAAACATTCAGTACTTC. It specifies CASSQSGGAKNIQYF. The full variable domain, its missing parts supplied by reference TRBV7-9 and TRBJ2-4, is DTGVSQNPRHKITKRGQNVTFRCDPISEHNRLYWYRQTLGQGPEFLTYFQNEAQLEKSRLLSDRFSAERPKGSFSTLEIQRTEQGDSAMYLCASSQSGGAKNIQYFGAGTRLSVL.

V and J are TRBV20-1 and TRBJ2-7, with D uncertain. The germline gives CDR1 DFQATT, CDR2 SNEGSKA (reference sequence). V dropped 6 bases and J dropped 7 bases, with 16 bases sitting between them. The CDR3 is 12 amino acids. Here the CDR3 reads CSATLTTGEQYF. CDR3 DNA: TGCAGTGCGACACTCACGACCGGAGAGCAGTACTTC.

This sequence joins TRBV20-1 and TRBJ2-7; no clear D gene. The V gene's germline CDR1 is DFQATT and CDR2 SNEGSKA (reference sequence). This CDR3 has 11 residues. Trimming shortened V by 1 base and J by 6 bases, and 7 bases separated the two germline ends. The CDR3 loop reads CSARVLSEQYF. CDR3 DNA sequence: TGCAGTGCTAGAGTTTTGTCCGAGCAGTACTTC.

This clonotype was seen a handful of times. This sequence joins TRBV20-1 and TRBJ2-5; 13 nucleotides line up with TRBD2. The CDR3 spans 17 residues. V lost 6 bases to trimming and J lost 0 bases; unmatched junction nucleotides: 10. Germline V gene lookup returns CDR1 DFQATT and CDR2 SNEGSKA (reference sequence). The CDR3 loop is CSADGLAGVEYQETQYF. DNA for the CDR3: TGCAGTGCCGACGGACTAGCGGGAGTTGAGTACCAAGAGACCCAGTACTTC.

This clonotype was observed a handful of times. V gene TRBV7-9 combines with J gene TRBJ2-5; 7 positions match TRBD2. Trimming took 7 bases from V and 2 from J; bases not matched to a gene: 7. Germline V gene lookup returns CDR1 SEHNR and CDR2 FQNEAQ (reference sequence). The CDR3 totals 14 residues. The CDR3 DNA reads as TGTGCCAGCACCCGGGGTAGCGGGCAAGAGACCCAGTACTTC. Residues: CASTRGSGQETQYF.

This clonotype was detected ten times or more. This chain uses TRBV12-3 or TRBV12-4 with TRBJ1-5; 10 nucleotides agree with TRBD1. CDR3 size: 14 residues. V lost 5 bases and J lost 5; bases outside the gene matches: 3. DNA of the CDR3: TGTGCCAGCAGTCCTGACAGGGGGCATCAGCCCCAGCATTTT. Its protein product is CASSPDRGHQPQHF.